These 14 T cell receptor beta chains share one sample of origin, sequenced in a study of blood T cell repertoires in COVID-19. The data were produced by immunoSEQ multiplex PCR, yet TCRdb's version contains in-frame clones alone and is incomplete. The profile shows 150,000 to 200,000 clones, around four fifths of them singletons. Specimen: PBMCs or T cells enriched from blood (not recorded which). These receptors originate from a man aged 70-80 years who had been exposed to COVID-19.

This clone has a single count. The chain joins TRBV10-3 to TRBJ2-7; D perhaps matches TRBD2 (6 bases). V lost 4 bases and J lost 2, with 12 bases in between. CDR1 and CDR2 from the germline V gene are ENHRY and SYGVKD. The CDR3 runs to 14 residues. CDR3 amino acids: CAISGPAGPYEQYF. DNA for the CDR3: TGTGCCATCAGTGGGCCAGCGGGCCCCTACGAGCAGTACTTC.

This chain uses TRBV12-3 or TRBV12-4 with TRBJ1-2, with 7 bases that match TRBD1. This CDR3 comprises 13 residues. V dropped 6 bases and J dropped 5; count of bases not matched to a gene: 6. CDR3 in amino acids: CASSFDRDYGYTF. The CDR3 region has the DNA TGTGCCAGCAGCTTCGACAGGGATTATGGCTACACCTTC.

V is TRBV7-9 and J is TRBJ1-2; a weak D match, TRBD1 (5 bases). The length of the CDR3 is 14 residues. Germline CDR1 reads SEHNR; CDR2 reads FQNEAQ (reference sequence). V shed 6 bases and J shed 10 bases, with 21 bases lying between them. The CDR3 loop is CASSSQRDAIVYTF. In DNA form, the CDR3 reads TGTGCCAGCAGTTCCCAGCGGGACGCCATCGTCTACACCTTC.

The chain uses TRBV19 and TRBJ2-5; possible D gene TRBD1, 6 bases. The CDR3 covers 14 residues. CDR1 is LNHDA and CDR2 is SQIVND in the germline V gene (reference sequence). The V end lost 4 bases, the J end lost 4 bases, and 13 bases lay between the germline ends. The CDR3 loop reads CASSTGDILETQYF. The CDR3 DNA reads TGTGCCAGTAGTACCGGGGACATTCTAGAGACCCAGTACTTC.

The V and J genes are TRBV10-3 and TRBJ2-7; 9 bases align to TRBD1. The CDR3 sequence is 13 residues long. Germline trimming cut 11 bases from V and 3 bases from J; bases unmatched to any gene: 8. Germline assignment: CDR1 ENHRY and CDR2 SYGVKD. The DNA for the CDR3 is TGTGCCGTTGGGACAGGGCTTAACTACGAGCAGTACTTC. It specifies CAVGTGLNYEQYF.

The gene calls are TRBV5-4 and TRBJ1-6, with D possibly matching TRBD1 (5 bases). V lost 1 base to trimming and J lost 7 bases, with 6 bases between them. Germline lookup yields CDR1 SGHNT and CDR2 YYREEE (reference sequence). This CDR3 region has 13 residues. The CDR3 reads CASSLKGNSPLHF. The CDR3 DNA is TGTGCCAGCAGCTTGAAGGGGAATTCACCCCTCCACTTT.

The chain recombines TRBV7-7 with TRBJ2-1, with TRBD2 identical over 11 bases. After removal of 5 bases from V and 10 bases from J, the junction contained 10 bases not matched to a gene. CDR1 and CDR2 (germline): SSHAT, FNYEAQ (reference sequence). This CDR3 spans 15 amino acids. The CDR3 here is CASSQGVAGGQEQFF. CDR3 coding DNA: TGTGCCAGCAGCCAAGGGGTAGCGGGGGGGCAGGAGCAGTTCTTC.

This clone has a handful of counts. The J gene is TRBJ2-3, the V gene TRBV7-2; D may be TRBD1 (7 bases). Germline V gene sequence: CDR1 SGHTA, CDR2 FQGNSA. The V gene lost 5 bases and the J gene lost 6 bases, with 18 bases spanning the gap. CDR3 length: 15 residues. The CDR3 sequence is CASSPRGDGLDTQYF. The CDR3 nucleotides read TGTGCCAGCAGCCCCAGGGGGGACGGTTTGGATACGCAGTATTTT.

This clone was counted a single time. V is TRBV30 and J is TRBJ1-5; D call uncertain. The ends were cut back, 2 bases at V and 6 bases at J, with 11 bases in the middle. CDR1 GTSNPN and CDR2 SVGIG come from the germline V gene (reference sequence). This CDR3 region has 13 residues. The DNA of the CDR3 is TGTGCCTGGAGTACCCGGAGGGCTCAGCCCCAGCATTTT. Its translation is CAWSTRRAQPQHF. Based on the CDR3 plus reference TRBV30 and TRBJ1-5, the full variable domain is SQTIHQWPATLVQPVGSPLSLECTVEGTSNPNLYWYRQAAGRGLQLLFYSVGIGQISSEVPQNLSASRPQDRQFILSSKKLLLSDSGFYLCAWSTRRAQPQHFGDGTRLSIL.

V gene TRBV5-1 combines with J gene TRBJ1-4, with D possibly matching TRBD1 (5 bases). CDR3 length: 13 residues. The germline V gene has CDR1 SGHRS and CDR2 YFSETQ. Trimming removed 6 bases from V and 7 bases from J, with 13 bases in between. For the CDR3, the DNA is TGCGCCAGCAAAGGAGGGGAGAGTGAAAAACTGTTTTTT. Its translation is CASKGGESEKLFF.

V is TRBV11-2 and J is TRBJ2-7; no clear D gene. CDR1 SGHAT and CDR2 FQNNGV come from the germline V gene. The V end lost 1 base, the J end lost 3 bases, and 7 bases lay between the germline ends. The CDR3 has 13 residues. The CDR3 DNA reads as TGTGCCAGCAGCTTAGGTCGGTTCTACGAGCAGTACTTC. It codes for CASSLGRFYEQYF.

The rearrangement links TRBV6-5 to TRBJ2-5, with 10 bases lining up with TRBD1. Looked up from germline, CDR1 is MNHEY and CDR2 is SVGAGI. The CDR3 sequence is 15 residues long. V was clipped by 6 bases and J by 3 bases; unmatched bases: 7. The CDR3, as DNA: TGTGCCAGCAGACAGGGACAGGGGCGAAAAGAGACCCAGTACTTC. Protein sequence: CASRQGQGRKETQYF.

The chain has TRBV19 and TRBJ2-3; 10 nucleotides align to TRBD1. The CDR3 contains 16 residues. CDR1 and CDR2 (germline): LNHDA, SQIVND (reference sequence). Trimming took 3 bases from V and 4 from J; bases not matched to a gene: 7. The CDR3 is CASSIRDRGAPDTQYF. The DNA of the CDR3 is TGTGCCAGTAGTATCCGGGACAGGGGTGCCCCAGATACGCAGTATTTT.

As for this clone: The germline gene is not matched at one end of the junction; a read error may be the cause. CDR3 loop: CASSLAAASGYNEQFF. CDR3 DNA: TGTGCCAGCAGCCTAGCAGCGGCTAGCGGATACAATGAGCAGTTCTTC. The V and J genes are TRBV7-2 and TRBJ2-1, with 7 bases lining up with TRBD2. The CDR3 is 16 amino acids. Germline V CDR1 and CDR2: SGHTA, FQGNSA.